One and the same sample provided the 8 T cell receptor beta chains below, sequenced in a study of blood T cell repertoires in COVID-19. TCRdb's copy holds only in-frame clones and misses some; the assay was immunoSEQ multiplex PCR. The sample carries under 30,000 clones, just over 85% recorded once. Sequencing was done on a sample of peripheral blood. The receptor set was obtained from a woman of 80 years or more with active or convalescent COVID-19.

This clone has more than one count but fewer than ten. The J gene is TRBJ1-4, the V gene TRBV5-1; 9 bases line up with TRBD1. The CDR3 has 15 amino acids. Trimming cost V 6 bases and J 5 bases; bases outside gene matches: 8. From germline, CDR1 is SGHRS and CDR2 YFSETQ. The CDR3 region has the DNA TGCGCCAGCACTCGGGACAGGGCGGTCAATGAAAAACTGTTTTTT. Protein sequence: CASTRDRAVNEKLFF.

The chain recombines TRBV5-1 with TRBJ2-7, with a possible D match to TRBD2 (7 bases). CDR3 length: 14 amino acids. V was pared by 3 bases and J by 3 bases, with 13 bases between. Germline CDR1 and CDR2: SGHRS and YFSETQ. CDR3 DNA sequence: TGCGCCAGCAGCTCACAGGGAGGGGACTACGAGCAGTACTTC. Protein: CASSSQGGDYEQYF.

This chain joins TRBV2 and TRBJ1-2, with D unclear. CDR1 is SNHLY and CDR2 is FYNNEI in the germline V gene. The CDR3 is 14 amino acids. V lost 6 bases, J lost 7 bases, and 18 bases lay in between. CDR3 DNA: TGTGCCAGCAGGGCGAGTGGTAGCCCCAGTGGCTACACCTTC. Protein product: CASRASGSPSGYTF.

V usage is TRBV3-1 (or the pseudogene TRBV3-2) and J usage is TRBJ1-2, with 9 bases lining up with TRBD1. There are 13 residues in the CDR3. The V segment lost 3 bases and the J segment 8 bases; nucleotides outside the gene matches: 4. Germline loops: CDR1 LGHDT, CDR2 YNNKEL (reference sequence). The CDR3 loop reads CASSQGQGRGYTF. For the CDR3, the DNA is TGTGCCAGCAGCCAGGGACAGGGTCGCGGCTACACCTTC.

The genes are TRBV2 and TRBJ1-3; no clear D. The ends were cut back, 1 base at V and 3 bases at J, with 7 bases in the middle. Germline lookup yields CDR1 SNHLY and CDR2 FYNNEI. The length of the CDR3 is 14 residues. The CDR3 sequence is CASSEVGGGNTIYF. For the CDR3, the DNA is TGTGCCAGCAGTGAAGTGGGAGGTGGAAACACCATATATTTT.

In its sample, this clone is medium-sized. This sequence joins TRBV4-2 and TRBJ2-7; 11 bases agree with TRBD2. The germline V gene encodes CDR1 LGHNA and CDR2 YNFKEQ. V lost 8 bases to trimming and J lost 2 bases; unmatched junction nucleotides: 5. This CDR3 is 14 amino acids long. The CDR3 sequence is CASRRLAGTYEQYF. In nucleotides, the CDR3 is TGTGCCAGCCGGCGACTAGCGGGGACCTACGAGCAGTACTTC.

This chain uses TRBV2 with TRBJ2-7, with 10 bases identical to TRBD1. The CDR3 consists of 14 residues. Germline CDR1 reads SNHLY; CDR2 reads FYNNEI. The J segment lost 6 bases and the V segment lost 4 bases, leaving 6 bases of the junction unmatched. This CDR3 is CASSAGTGAGEQYF. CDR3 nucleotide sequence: TGTGCCAGCAGTGCAGGGACAGGGGCTGGCGAGCAGTACTTC.

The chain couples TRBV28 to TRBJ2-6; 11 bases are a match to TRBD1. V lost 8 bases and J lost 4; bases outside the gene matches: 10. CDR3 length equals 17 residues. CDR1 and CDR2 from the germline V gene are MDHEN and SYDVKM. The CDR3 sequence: CASGRTGGSAGANVLTF. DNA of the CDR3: TGTGCCAGCGGCCGGACAGGGGGCTCGGCCGGGGCCAACGTCCTGACTTTC.